The 2 T cell receptor beta chains presented below share a single source sample, sequenced in a study of blood T cells in healthy people across ages. Then a second PCR, running roughly 7 to 11 cycles, was carried out with a sample-barcoded 5' primer and a J-beta primer mix. From the 5' RACE reads, TCRdb called clonotypes with MiXCR, one entry per CDR3 protein. Of 1.5 million to 2 million distinct CDR3 sequences listed, approximately 50% were seen once; the top ten hold over 2%. Sequenced sample: blood. The receptors derive from a woman between 35 and 50 years old in good health.

V usage is TRBV12-3 or TRBV12-4 and J usage is TRBJ1-2; possible D gene TRBD1, 5 bases. The CDR3 has 16 amino acids. V lost 1 base to trimming and J lost 1 base, with 13 bases between them. The CDR3: CASSLESGMSNYGYTF. CDR3 DNA sequence: TGTGCCAGCAGTTTAGAGTCAGGGATGAGTAACTATGGCTACACCTTC.

The chain carries TRBV25-1 and TRBJ2-3, with TRBD2 matching over 12 bases. Germline V CDR1 and CDR2: MGHDK, SYGVNS. V shed 2 bases and J 0 bases; nucleotides not matched to a gene: 0. This CDR3 is built from 16 residues. In nucleotides, the CDR3 is TGTGCCAGCAGTGAAGGACTAGCGGGAAGCACAGATACGCAGTATTTT. It specifies CASSEGLAGSTDTQYF.